This T cell receptor beta chain was recorded in a study of identical twins. General study results and limits: The models systematically underestimated how much out-of-frame TCR alpha was shared in monozygotic twins. Less excess twin sharing appeared in beta out-of-frame sequences.

TCRdb recomputed calls from the 5' RACE reads with MiXCR, one row per CDR3 protein. The sample carries hundreds of thousands of distinct CDR3 sequences, 15% to 20% recorded once. Germline V CDR1 and CDR2: SGHVS, FQNEAQ. The V gene lost 0 bases and the J gene lost 3 bases, with 18 bases spanning the gap. CDR3 length: 18 residues. On this clonotype itself: The antigen remains undetermined.

This same sample was also taken into another study, of T cells expressing NK-cell markers. That source reports: All TCR beta repertoires analysed originated from sorted CD3+CD56+NKG2C+, CD3+CD56+NKG2C- and CD3+CD56-NKG2C+ T cells. Sorting was limited to alpha-beta TCR-expressing T cells with an anti-gamma-delta TCR antibody in several experiments.

This sequence joins TRBV7-8 and TRBJ2-1, with D possibly being TRBD1 (5 bases). The sample taken for sequencing was PBMCs. The receptor's source is a young woman in good health. The CDR3 DNA reads TGTGCCAGCAGCTTAGCCCGGTTAGGGGTAAAGGTCTACAATGAGCAGTTCTTC. Translated, it gives CASSLARLGVKVYNEQFF.